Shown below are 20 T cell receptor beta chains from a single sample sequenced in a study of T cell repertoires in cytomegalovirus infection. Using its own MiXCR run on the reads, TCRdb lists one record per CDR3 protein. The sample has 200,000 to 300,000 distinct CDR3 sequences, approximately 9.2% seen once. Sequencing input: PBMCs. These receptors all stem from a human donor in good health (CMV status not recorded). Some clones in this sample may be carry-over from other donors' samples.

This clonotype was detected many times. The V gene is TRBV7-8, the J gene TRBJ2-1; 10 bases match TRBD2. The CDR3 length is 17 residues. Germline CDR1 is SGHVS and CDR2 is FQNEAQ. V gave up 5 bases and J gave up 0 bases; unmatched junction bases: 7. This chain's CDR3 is CASSLSGRPSSYNEQFF. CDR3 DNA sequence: TGTGCCAGCAGCCTTAGCGGGAGGCCTAGCTCCTACAATGAGCAGTTCTTC.

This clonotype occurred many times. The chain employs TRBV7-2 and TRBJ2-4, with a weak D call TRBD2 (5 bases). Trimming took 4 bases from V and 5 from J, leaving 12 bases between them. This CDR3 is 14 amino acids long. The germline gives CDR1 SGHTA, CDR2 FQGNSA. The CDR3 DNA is TGTGCCAGCAGCTCGACCGGGATCCAAAACATTCAGTACTTC. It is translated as CASSSTGIQNIQYF.

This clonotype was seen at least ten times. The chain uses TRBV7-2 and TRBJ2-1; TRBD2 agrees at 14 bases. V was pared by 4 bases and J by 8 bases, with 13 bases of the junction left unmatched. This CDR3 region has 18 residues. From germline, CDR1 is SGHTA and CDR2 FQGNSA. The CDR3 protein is CASSWRAIGTSGGYEQFF. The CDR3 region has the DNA TGTGCCAGCAGCTGGCGGGCCATTGGGACTAGCGGGGGCTATGAGCAGTTCTTC.

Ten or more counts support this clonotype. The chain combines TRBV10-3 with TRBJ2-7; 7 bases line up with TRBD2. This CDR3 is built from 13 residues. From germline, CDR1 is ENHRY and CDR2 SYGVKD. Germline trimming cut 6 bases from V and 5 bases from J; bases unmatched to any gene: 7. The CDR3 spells CAIRAGVSDEQYF. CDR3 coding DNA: TGTGCCATCAGGGCGGGAGTATCCGACGAGCAGTACTTC.

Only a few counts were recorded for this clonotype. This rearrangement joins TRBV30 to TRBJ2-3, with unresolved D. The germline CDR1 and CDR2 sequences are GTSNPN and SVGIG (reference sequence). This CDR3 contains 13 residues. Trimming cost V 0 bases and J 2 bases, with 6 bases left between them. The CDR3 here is CAWSVQSTDTQYF. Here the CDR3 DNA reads TGTGCCTGGAGTGTCCAATCCACAGATACGCAGTATTTT. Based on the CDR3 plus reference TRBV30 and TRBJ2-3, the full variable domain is SQTIHQWPATLVQPVGSPLSLECTVEGTSNPNLYWYRQAAGRGLQLLFYSVGIGQISSEVPQNLSASRPQDRQFILSSKKLLLSDSGFYLCAWSVQSTDTQYFGPGTRLTVL.

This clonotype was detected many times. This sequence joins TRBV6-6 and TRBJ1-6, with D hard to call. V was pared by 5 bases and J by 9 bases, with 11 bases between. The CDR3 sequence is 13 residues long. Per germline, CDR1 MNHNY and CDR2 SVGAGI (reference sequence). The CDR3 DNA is TGTGCCAGCAGTCCAAGGGAGGGTTCACCCCTCCACTTT. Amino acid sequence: CASSPREGSPLHF.

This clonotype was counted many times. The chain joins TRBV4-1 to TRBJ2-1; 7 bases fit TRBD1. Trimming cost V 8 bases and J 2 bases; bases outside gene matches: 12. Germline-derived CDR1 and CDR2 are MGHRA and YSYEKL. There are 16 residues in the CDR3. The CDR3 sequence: CASEPETGATYNEQFF. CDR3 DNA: TGCGCCAGCGAACCTGAAACAGGGGCCACCTACAATGAGCAGTTCTTC.

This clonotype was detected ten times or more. As DNA, the CDR3 is TGCAGTGCTGACCGGACTAGCTCTAGTGAGCAGTTCTTC. It yields the protein CSADRTSSSEQFF. The chain uses TRBV20-1 and TRBJ2-1; 8 nucleotides align to TRBD2. The CDR3 loop spans 13 amino acids. With V trimmed by 5 bases and J by 9 bases, 9 bases remained unmatched. CDR1 and CDR2 from the germline V gene are DFQATT and SNEGSKA (reference sequence).

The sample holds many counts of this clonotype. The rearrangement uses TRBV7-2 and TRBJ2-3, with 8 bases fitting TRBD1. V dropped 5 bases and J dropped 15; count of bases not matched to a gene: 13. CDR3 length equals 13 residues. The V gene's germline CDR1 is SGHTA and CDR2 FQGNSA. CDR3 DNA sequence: TGTGCCAGCAGCCAAACCCTCAGGGGGCGAAGTTATTTT. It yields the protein CASSQTLRGRSYF.

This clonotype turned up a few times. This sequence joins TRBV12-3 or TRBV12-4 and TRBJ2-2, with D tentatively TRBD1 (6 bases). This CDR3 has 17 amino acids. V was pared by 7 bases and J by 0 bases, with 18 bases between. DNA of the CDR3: TGTGCCAGCAACCCCTTTTGGGGGCAGGCGAACACCGGGGAGCTGTTTTTT. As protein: CASNPFWGQANTGELFF.

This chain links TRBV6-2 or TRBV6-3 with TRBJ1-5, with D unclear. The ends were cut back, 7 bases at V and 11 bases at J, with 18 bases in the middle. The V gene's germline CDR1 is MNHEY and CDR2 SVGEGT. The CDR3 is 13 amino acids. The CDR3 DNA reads TGTGCCAGCACCGACGAGTGGGCGATCACCCAGCATTTT. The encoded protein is CASTDEWAITQHF.

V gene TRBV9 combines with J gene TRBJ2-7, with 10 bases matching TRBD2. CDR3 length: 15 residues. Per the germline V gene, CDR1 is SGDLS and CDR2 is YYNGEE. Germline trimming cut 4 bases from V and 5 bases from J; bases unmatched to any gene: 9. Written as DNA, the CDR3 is TGTGCCAGCAGCCCCAGTGAGCGGGGGGGCAACGAGCAGTACTTC. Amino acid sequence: CASSPSERGGNEQYF.

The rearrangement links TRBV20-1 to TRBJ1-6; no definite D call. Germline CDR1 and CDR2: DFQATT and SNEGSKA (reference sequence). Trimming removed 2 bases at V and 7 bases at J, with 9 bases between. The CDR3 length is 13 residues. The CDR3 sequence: CSARRNSNSPLHF. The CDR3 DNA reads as TGCAGTGCTAGACGCAACTCAAATTCACCCCTCCACTTT.

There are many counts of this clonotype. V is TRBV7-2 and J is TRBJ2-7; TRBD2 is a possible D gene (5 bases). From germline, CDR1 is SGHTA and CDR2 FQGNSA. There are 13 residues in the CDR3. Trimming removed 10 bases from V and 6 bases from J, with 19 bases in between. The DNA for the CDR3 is TGTGCCACCCAGTCCGCCCTAGCTTTCGAGCAGTACTTC. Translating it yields CATQSALAFEQYF.

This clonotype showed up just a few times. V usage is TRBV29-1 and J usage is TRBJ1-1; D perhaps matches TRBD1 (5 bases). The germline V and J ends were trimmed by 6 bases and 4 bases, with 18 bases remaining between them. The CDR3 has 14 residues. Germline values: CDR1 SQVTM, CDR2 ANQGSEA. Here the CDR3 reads CSVDRGGGGTEAFF. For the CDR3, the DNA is TGCAGCGTCGACCGCGGGGGGGGTGGCACTGAAGCTTTCTTT.

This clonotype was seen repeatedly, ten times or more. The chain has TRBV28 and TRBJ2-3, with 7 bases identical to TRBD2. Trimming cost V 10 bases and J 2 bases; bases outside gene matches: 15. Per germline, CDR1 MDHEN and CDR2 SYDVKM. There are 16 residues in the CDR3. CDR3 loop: CATTTSSGRDTDTQYF. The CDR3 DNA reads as TGTGCCACAACTACTTCTAGCGGCAGGGACACAGATACGCAGTATTTT. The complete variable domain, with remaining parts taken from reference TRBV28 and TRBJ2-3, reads DVKVTQSSRYLVKRTGEKVFLECVQDMDHENMFWYRQDPGLGLRLIYFSYDVKMKEKGDIPEGYSVSREKKERFSLILESASTNQTSMYLCATTTSSGRDTDTQYFGPGTRLTVL.

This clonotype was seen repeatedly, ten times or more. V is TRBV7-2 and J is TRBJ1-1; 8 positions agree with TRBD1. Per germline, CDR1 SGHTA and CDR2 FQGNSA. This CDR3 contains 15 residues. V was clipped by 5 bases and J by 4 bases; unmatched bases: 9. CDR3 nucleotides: TGTGCCAGCAGCCCTCAGGGGGCGGTGAGCACTGAAGCTTTCTTT. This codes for CASSPQGAVSTEAFF.

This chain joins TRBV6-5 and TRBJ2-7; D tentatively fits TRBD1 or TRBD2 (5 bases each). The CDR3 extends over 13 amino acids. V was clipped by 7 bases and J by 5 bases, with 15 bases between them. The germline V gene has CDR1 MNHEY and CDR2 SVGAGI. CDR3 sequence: CASKRQGRDEQYF. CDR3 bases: TGTGCCAGCAAGCGGCAGGGACGTGACGAGCAGTACTTC.

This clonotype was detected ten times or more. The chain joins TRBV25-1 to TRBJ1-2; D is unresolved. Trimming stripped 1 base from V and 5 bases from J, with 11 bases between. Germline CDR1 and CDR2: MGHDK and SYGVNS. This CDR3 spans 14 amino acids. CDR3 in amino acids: CASSESVATYGYTF. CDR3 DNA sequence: TGTGCCAGCAGTGAATCGGTGGCCACGTATGGCTACACCTTC.

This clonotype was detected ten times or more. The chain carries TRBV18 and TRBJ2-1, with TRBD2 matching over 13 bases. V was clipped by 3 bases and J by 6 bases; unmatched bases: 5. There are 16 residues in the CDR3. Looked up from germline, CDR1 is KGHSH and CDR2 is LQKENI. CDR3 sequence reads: CASSPRTSGGGNEQFF. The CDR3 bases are TGTGCCAGCTCACCTAGGACTAGCGGGGGAGGCAATGAGCAGTTCTTC.